This TCR beta chain was captured in a study of early T cells in non-severe SARS-CoV-2 infection. This clonotype showed up many times. Using its own MiXCR run on the 5' RACE reads, TCRdb lists one record per CDR3 protein. This sample carries 35,000 to 40,000 distinct CDR3 sequences, less than 6.5% of them seen once, and the ten largest clones take just under 30%. CDR3 length equals 14 residues. Germline lookup yields CDR1 MNHEY and CDR2 SVGAGI. Trimming shortened V by 6 bases and J by 0 bases, and 10 bases separated the two germline ends. The sequence was collected from an adult who was a healthcare worker with PCR-confirmed SARS-CoV-2 infection or an uninfected control (not recorded which). This rearrangement joins TRBV6-5 to TRBJ2-3; D remains unclear. The specimen sequenced was whole blood. In DNA form, the CDR3 reads TGTGCCAGCAGAATCAGACCTAGCACAGATACGCAGTATTTT. The encoded protein is CASRIRPSTDTQYF.